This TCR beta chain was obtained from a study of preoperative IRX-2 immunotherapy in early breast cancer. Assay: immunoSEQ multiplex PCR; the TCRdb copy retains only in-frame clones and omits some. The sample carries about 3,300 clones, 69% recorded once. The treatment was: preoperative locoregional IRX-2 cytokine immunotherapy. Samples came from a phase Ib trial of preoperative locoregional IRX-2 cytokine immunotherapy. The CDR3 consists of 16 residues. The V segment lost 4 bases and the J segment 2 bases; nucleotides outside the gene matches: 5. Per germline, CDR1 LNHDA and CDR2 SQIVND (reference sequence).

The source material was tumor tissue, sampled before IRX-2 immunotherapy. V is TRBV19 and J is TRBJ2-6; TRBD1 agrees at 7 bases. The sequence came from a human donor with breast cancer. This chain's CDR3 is CASSRSTGAGANVLTF. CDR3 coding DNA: TGTGCCAGTAGTAGGAGTACAGGGGCTGGGGCCAACGTCCTGACTTTC.